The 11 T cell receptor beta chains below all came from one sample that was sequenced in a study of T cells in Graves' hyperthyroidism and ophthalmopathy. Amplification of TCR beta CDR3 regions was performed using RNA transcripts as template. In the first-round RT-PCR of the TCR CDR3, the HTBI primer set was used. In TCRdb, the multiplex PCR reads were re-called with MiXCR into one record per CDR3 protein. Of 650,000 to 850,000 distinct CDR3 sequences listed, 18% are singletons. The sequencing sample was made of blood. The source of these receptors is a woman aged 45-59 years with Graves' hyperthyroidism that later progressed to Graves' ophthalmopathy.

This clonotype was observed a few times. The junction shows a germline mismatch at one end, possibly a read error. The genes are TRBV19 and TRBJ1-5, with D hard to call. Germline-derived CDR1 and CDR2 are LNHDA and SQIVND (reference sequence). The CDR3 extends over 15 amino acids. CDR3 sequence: CASSRAGNSDQPQHF. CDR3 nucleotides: TGTGCCAGTAGTCGGGCGGGGAATAGCGATCAGCCCCAGCATTTT. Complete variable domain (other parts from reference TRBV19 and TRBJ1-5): DGGITQSPKYLFRKEGQNVTLSCEQNLNHDAMYWYRQDPGQGLRLIYYSQIVNDFQKGDIAEGYSVSREKKESFPLTVTSAQKNPTAFYLCASSRAGNSDQPQHFGDGTRLSIL.

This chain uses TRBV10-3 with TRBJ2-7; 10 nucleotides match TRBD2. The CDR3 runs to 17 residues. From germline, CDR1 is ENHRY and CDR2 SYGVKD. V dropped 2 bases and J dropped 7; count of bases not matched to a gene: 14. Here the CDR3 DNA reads TGTGCCATCAGTGAGCCTTATGGGAGTCTAGCGGGAGATGAGCAGTACTTC. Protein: CAISEPYGSLAGDEQYF.

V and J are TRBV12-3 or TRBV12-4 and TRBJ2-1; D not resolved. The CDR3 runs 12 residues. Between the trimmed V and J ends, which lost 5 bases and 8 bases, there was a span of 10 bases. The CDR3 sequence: CASSRGSHEQFF. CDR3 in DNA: TGTGCCAGCAGTCGCGGCAGCCATGAGCAGTTCTTC.

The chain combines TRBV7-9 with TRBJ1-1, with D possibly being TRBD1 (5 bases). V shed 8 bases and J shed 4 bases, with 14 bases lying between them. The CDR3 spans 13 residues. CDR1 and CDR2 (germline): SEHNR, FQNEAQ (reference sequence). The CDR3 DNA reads TGTGCCAGCGGGGGACTCCTGCTCACTGAAGCTTTCTTT. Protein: CASGGLLLTEAFF.

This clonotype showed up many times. The CDR3 coding sequence is TGTGCCAGCAGCGGGACAGGGGCCTTTCCTAGCACAGATACGCAGTATTTT. Amino acid sequence: CASSGTGAFPSTDTQYF. The chain recombines TRBV2 with TRBJ2-3, with 10 bases aligning to TRBD1. J was trimmed by 0 bases and V by 6 bases; bases with no gene match: 9. Germline loops: CDR1 SNHLY, CDR2 FYNNEI. The CDR3 runs 17 residues.

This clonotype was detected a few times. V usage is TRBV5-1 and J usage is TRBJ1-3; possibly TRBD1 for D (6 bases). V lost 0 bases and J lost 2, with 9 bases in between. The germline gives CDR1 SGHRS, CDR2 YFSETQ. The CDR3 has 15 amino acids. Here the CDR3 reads CASSLDREAGNTIYF. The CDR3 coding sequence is TGCGCCAGCAGCTTGGACAGGGAAGCTGGAAACACCATATATTTT.

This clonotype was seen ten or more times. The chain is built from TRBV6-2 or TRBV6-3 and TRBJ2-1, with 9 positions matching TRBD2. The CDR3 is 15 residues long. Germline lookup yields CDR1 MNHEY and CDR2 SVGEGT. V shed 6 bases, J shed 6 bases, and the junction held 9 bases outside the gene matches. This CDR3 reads CASRTAGGGGNEQFF. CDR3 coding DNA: TGTGCCAGCAGAACCGCTGGCGGGGGGGGCAATGAGCAGTTCTTC.

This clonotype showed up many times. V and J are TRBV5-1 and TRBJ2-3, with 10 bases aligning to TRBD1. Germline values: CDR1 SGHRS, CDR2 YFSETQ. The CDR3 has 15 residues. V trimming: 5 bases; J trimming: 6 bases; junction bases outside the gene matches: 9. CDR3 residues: CASRSGTGEADTQYF. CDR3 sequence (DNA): TGCGCCAGCAGATCCGGGACAGGGGAGGCGGATACGCAGTATTTT. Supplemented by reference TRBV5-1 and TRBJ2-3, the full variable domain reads KAGVTQTPRYLIKTRGQQVTLSCSPISGHRSVSWYQQTPGQGLQFLFEYFSETQRNKGNFPGRFSGRQFSNSRSEMNVSTLELGDSALYLCASRSGTGEADTQYFGPGTRLTVL.

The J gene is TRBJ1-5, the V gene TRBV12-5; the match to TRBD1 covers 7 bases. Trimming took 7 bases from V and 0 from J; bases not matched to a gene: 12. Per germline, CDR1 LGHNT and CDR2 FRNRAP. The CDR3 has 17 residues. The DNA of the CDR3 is TGTGCTAGTGCGAACGGACAGGTAGAATATAGCAATCAGCCCCAGCATTTT. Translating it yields CASANGQVEYSNQPQHF.

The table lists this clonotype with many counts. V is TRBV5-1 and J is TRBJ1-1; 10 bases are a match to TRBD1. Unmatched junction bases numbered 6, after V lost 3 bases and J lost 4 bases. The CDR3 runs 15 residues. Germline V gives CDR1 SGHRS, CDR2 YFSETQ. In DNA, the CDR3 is TGCGCCAGCAGCTATCGGACAGGGGGTGTCACTGAAGCTTTCTTT. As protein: CASSYRTGGVTEAFF.

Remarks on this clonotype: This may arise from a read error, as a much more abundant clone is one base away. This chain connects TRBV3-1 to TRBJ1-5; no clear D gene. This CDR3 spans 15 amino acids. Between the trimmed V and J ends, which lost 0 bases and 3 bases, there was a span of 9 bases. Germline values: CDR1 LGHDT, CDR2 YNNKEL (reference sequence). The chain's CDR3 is CASSQDSVLNQPQHF. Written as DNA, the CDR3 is TGTGCCAGCAGCCAAGATTCAGTCCTCAATCAGCCCCAGCATTTT.